This TCR beta chain was profiled in a study of T-cell reconstitution after alpha-beta-depleted transplantation in children. Notes on the study in general: Newly made T cells mostly supplied T-cell counts and diversity one year after transplant. Reportedly, roughly two months post-transplant, alpha-beta T cells arose from several hundred expanded graft clones.

Researchers prepared the TCRbeta library using unique molecular identifiers, the study reports. In TCRdb, the PCR reads were re-called with MiXCR into one record per CDR3 protein. The repertoire holds 450,000 to 550,000 distinct CDR3 sequences, with around 10% as singletons. This clonotype was counted a few times. The antigen is not known. Per the germline V gene, CDR1 is MNHEY and CDR2 is SVGEGT. The CDR3 contains 11 residues. The V and J ends lost 5 bases and 4 bases respectively, with 6 bases between them. This receptor was obtained from a female patient aged 2-9 years who had a stem cell transplant for aplastic anemia, so the T cells may come from the graft donor. The chain is built from TRBV6-2 or TRBV6-3 and TRBJ2-7; no firm D call. Sequenced material: PBMCs, mostly from graft donor cells, taken 180 days after TCRalphabeta/CD19-depleted stem cell transplant. The CDR3 here is CASSHPYEQYF. As DNA, the CDR3 is TGTGCCAGCAGTCATCCGTACGAGCAGTACTTC.